Each of the 26 T cell receptor beta chains below was sequenced from the same sample in a study of chemoradiotherapy in HPV16-positive cancers. Sequenced by immunoSEQ multiplex PCR; TCRdb stores in-frame clones only, minus some. The data show about 11,000 clones, 80% to 95% seen once. The specimen comprised blood, sampled from a patient who underwent chemoradiotherapy. These receptors all come from a human donor with HPV-associated anogenital cancer.

The J gene is TRBJ1-2, the V gene TRBV9; 8 positions match TRBD1. The germline CDR1 and CDR2 sequences are SGDLS and YYNGEE. There are 15 residues in the CDR3. The V segment lost 0 bases and the J segment 4 bases; nucleotides outside the gene matches: 5. The chain's CDR3 is CASSVGAGQGYGYTF. For the CDR3, the DNA is TGTGCCAGCAGCGTAGGGGCTGGACAGGGCTATGGCTACACCTTC. Full variable domain (outside the CDR3, taken from reference TRBV9 and TRBJ1-2): DSGVTQTPKHLITATGQRVTLRCSPRSGDLSVYWYQQSLDQGLQFLIQYYNGEERAKGNILERFSAQQFPDLHSELNLSSLELGDSALYFCASSVGAGQGYGYTFGSGTRLTVV.

The chain combines TRBV5-1 with TRBJ2-3, with D unresolved. The V gene lost 4 bases and the J gene lost 4 bases, with 4 bases spanning the gap. CDR3 length: 11 residues. CDR1 and CDR2 from the germline V gene are SGHRS and YFSETQ. CDR3 residues: CASSGADTQYF. In nucleotides, the CDR3 is TGCGCCAGCAGCGGGGCAGATACGCAGTATTTT.

This clone appeared a single time. The CDR3 loop reads CASSLESGGAYEQFF. The CDR3, as DNA: TGTGCCAGCAGCTTAGAGAGCGGGGGGGCTTATGAGCAGTTCTTC. The V gene is TRBV7-2, the J gene TRBJ2-1; 10 nucleotides align to TRBD2. This CDR3 is built from 15 residues. With V trimmed by 1 base and J by 8 bases, 5 bases remained unmatched. CDR1 SGHTA and CDR2 FQGNSA come from the germline V gene.

The chain combines TRBV11-1 with TRBJ2-1; either TRBD1 or TRBD2 may fit D (5 bases each). CDR3 length equals 14 residues. V shed 4 bases and J shed 9 bases, with 16 bases lying between them. The germline CDR1 and CDR2 sequences are SGHAT and FQDESV (reference sequence). CDR3: CASSSNRGRGEQFF. In nucleotides, the CDR3 is TGTGCCAGCAGCTCCAACCGGGGACGTGGTGAGCAGTTCTTC.

J is TRBJ1-1 and V is TRBV29-1; perhaps TRBD1 as D (5 bases). V was cut by 7 bases and J by 0 bases, with 12 bases left in between. The CDR3 extends over 13 amino acids. Germline values: CDR1 SQVTM, CDR2 ANQGSEA. CDR3 sequence (DNA): TGCAGCGGGGGACGGCAGATGAACACTGAAGCTTTCTTT. It specifies CSGGRQMNTEAFF.

The rearrangement uses TRBV11-3 and TRBJ2-5; TRBD2 aligns across 9 bases. The J call could be wrong; TRBJ2-7 is a better fit for the DNA end. The CDR3 is made up of 15 amino acids. The germline V gene has CDR1 SGHNT and CDR2 YENEEA. The CDR3 DNA reads as TGTGCCAGCAGCTCTCCGTGGACTAGCGCCCACGAGCAGTACTTC. As protein: CASSSPWTSAHEQYF.

This clone was seen a single time. The chain uses TRBV19 and TRBJ1-1; TRBD1 agrees at 7 bases. J was trimmed by 3 bases and V by 6 bases; bases with no gene match: 10. Germline V CDR1 and CDR2: LNHDA, SQIVND (reference sequence). The CDR3 loop spans 15 amino acids. The DNA for the CDR3 is TGTGCCAGTAGCAGGGGGGCAGGGGGGTACACTGAAGCTTTCTTT. Translating it yields CASSRGAGGYTEAFF. Supplemented by reference TRBV19 and TRBJ1-1, the full variable domain reads DGGITQSPKYLFRKEGQNVTLSCEQNLNHDAMYWYRQDPGQGLRLIYYSQIVNDFQKGDIAEGYSVSREKKESFPLTVTSAQKNPTAFYLCASSRGAGGYTEAFFGQGTRLTVV.

V gene TRBV10-2 combines with J gene TRBJ2-5; TRBD2 agrees at 13 bases. Germline V gene data show CDR1 as WSHSY and CDR2 as SAAADI. The CDR3 has 16 amino acids. With V trimmed by 6 bases and J by 5 bases, 9 bases remained unmatched. CDR3 amino acids: CASRHTSGGGGETQYF. The CDR3, as DNA: TGCGCCAGCAGGCATACTAGCGGGGGGGGCGGGGAGACCCAGTACTTC.

The gene calls are TRBV5-1 and TRBJ1-2; 8 bases agree with TRBD1. The CDR3 length is 14 residues. J gave up 6 bases and V 2 bases, and 6 bases lay outside the gene matches. Per germline, CDR1 SGHRS and CDR2 YFSETQ. The CDR3 loop reads CASSLRTGLHGYTF. The CDR3 region has the DNA TGCGCCAGCAGCTTACGGACAGGGCTACATGGCTACACCTTC.

The genes are TRBV7-2 and TRBJ2-7; D gene ambiguous. The CDR3 has 15 residues. In germline, CDR1 is SGHTA, CDR2 FQGNSA. The V end was cut by 4 bases, the J end by 6 bases, with 19 bases between. The CDR3 DNA is TGTGCCAGCAGCTCGAAATTAGGTGGTTCTAGCGAGCAGTACTTC. Translation: CASSSKLGGSSEQYF.

This rearrangement joins TRBV30 to TRBJ2-1, with D unclear. Looked up from germline, CDR1 is GTSNPN and CDR2 is SVGIG (reference sequence). The CDR3 sequence is 12 residues long. Trimming shortened V by 8 bases and J by 4 bases, and 12 bases separated the two germline ends. CDR3 DNA: TGTGCCGGTCGGAATGGTTACAATGAGCAGTTCTTC. Its protein product is CAGRNGYNEQFF. Full variable domain (remainder filled in from reference TRBV30 and TRBJ2-1): SQTIHQWPATLVQPVGSPLSLECTVEGTSNPNLYWYRQAAGRGLQLLFYSVGIGQISSEVPQNLSASRPQDRQFILSSKKLLLSDSGFYLCAGRNGYNEQFFGPGTRLTVL.

The genes are TRBV2 and TRBJ1-1; unclear D gene. The V end lost 2 bases, the J end lost 3 bases, and 13 bases lay between the germline ends. The CDR3 is 15 residues long. The germline V gene has CDR1 SNHLY and CDR2 FYNNEI. The CDR3 region is CASSEMSFGDTEAFF. The CDR3 DNA reads TGTGCCAGCAGTGAAATGTCTTTTGGGGACACTGAAGCTTTCTTT.

The chain recombines TRBV2 with TRBJ2-5, with 9 bases matching TRBD2. The CDR3 has 18 amino acids. CDR1 is SNHLY and CDR2 is FYNNEI in the germline V gene. The ends lost 1 base at V and 0 bases at J; junction bases unmatched: 9. Written as DNA, the CDR3 is TGTGCCAGCAGTGAAGTCGCTAGCGGGGCGCCTAACCAAGAGACCCAGTACTTC. Its translation: CASSEVASGAPNQETQYF.

This chain links TRBV6-1 with TRBJ2-3, with 8 bases matching TRBD1. This CDR3 is 15 amino acids long. Germline CDR1 MNHNS, CDR2 SASEGT. The ends lost 3 bases at V and 4 bases at J; junction bases unmatched: 6. Here the CDR3 DNA reads TGTGCCAGCAGTGAGAGGACAGGGAGTCCAGATACGCAGTATTTT. It yields the protein CASSERTGSPDTQYF.

This sequence joins TRBV16 and TRBJ2-7; tentatively, D is TRBD1 (5 bases). The length of the CDR3 is 16 residues. Germline V gives CDR1 KGHSY, CDR2 FQNENV. Trimming removed 1 base from V and 2 bases from J, with 15 bases in between. CDR3 sequence (DNA): TGTGCCAGCAGCCAATTCTCGGACATCCGTACCTACGAGCAGTACTTC. Residues: CASSQFSDIRTYEQYF.

The V call is TRBV7-2, the J call TRBJ2-5; TRBD1 matches at 10 bases. The trim removed 4 bases at V and 7 bases at J, leaving 15 bases unmatched. The CDR3 is 17 amino acids. Germline lookup yields CDR1 SGHTA and CDR2 FQGNSA. CDR3 sequence reads: CASSSSGTGEGVRTQYF. CDR3 nucleotides: TGTGCCAGCAGCTCCTCCGGGACAGGGGAAGGTGTGAGGACCCAGTACTTC.

The genes are TRBV4-2 and TRBJ2-5; possible D gene TRBD1, 5 bases. Germline lookup yields CDR1 LGHNA and CDR2 YNFKEQ. The ends were cut back, 1 base at V and 4 bases at J, with 13 bases in the middle. The CDR3 loop spans 15 amino acids. The CDR3 loop is CASSQGGVGRETQYF. The CDR3 DNA reads as TGTGCCAGCAGCCAAGGGGGCGTCGGGCGAGAGACCCAGTACTTC.

V is TRBV5-5 and J is TRBJ2-4; TRBD2 matches 7 bases. This CDR3 spans 15 amino acids. Trimming at V came to 3 bases and at J to 1 base, leaving 4 bases not matched to a gene. Germline V gene data show CDR1 as SGHKS and CDR2 as YYEKEE (reference sequence). The CDR3 reads CASSSQTSAKNIQYF. DNA of the CDR3: TGTGCCAGCAGCTCCCAGACTAGCGCCAAAAACATTCAGTACTTC.

The V call is TRBV13, the J call TRBJ2-5, with TRBD1 as a possible D gene (5 bases). CDR1 and CDR2 (germline): PRHDT, FYEKMQ (reference sequence). The CDR3 covers 15 residues. Trimming removed 4 bases at V and 2 bases at J, with 14 bases between. The CDR3 DNA reads as TGTGCCAGCAGCTCGTATACAGGATATCAAGAGACCCAGTACTTC. Protein sequence: CASSSYTGYQETQYF.

The rearrangement uses TRBV7-8 and TRBJ1-5; TRBD1 matches at 8 bases. This CDR3 spans 17 amino acids. Germline loops: CDR1 SGHVS, CDR2 FQNEAQ. The J segment lost 0 bases and the V segment lost 2 bases, leaving 6 bases of the junction unmatched. The CDR3 reads CASSLQGAYYSNQPQHF. The CDR3 DNA reads as TGTGCCAGCAGCTTACAGGGGGCCTATTATAGCAATCAGCCCCAGCATTTT.

The V and J genes are TRBV5-1 and TRBJ2-3; 12 positions match TRBD2. CDR1 SGHRS and CDR2 YFSETQ come from the germline V gene. Unmatched junction bases numbered 1, after V lost 1 base and J lost 1 base. The CDR3 totals 16 residues. CDR3 in amino acids: CASSLRLAGGTDTQYF. The CDR3 DNA reads as TGCGCCAGCAGCTTGCGACTAGCGGGGGGCACAGATACGCAGTATTTT.

The chain employs TRBV15 and TRBJ2-3; 7 bases line up with TRBD2. V dropped 6 bases and J dropped 1; count of bases not matched to a gene: 4. The CDR3 spans 14 residues. CDR1 is LNHNV, CDR2 YYDKDF, per germline (reference sequence). CDR3 sequence: CATRGGSGTDTQYF. The CDR3 region has the DNA TGTGCCACCAGGGGGGGGTCGGGCACAGATACGCAGTATTTT.

The chain is built from TRBV27 and TRBJ2-7; 12 positions agree with TRBD2. Trimming took 4 bases from V and 6 from J; bases not matched to a gene: 7. Germline V gene lookup returns CDR1 MNHEY and CDR2 SMNVEV (reference sequence). The CDR3 runs 15 residues. The CDR3 is CASSSWTSGAGEQYF. As DNA, the CDR3 is TGTGCCAGCAGTTCTTGGACTAGCGGGGCCGGCGAGCAGTACTTC.

The chain has TRBV4-1 and TRBJ2-4; D is tentatively TRBD1 or TRBD2 (7 bases each). The germline CDR1 and CDR2 sequences are MGHRA and YSYEKL. Trimming left V 6 bases short and J 8 bases short, with 14 bases between. This CDR3 has 13 amino acids. DNA of the CDR3: TGCGCCAGCAGATATCAGGGGGGGGACATTCAGTACTTC. Residues: CASRYQGGDIQYF.

The chain employs TRBV28 and TRBJ2-3, with 7 bases aligning to TRBD1. Germline CDR1 reads MDHEN; CDR2 reads SYDVKM. The CDR3 is made up of 14 amino acids. V lost 5 bases and J lost 2; bases outside the gene matches: 4. This CDR3 is CASSVDRVTDTQYF. CDR3 DNA: TGTGCCAGCAGTGTAGACAGGGTCACAGATACGCAGTATTTT.

The chain couples TRBV6-1 to TRBJ2-1, with a weak D call TRBD2 (6 bases). CDR3 length equals 15 residues. Germline loops: CDR1 MNHNS, CDR2 SASEGT. Trimming left V 3 bases short and J 6 bases short, with 15 bases between. The chain's CDR3 is CASSEGAGRVNEQFF. CDR3 sequence (DNA): TGTGCCAGCAGTGAGGGAGCGGGTAGAGTCAATGAGCAGTTCTTC.